This T cell receptor (beta chain) was recovered during a study of blood T cell repertoires in COVID-19. The overall study: COVID-19 samples collected from the United States, Italy and Spain covered acute and convalescent phases. In each case, the material was cDNA or gDNA derived from T cells, B-cell-depleted T cells, or PBMCs.

Germline V gives CDR1 MNHEY, CDR2 SMNVEV (reference sequence). The CDR3 covers 16 residues. J lost 8 bases, V lost 2 bases, and 5 bases had no gene match. Authors' methods: Estimated nucleated cell counts came from reference gene primer amplification. Sequencing was performed with immunoSEQ multiplex PCR; in TCRdb, only in-frame clones are kept and a portion is missing. V, J and clone size are those of that table, while D and trimming were read from the DNA. The sample shows approximately 50,000 clones, approximately 89% of them seen only once. This clonotype originated in a woman aged 80 or over with acute or convalescent COVID-19. Sequencing used peripheral blood. V and J are TRBV27 and TRBJ2-3; 15 positions match TRBD2. The CDR3 spells CASSLRTSGGEGTQYF. The DNA for the CDR3 is TGTGCCAGCAGTTTACGGACTAGCGGGGGGGAAGGTACGCAGTATTTT.